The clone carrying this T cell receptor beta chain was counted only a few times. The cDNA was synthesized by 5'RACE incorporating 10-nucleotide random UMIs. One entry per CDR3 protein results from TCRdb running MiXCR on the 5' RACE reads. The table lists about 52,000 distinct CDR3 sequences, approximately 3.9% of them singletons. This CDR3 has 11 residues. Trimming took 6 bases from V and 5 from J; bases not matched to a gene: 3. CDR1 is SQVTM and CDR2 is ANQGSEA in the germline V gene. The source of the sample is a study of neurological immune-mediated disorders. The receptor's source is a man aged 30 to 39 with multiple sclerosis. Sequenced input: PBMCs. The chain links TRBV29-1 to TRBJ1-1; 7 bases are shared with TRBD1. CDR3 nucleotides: TGCAGCGTCAAACAGGGGACTGAAGCTTTCTTT. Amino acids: CSVKQGTEAFF.